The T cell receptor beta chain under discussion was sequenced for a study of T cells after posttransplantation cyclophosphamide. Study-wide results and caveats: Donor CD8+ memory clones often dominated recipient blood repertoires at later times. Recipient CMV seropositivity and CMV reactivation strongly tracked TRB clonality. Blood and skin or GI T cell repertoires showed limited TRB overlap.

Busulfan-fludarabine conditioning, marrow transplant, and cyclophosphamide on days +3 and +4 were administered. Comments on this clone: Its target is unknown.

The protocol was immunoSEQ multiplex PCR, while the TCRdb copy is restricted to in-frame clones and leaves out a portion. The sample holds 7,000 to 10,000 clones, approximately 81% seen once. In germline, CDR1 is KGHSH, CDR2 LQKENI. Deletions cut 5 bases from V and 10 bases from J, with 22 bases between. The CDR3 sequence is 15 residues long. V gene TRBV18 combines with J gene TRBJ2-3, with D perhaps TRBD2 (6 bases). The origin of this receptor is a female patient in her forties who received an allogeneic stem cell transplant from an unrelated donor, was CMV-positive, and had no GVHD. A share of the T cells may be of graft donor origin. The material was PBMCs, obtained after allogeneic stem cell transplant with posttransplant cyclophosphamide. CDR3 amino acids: CASSTYGGASEAQYF. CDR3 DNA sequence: TGTGCCAGCTCAACCTACGGGGGAGCCTCTGAGGCGCAGTATTTT.